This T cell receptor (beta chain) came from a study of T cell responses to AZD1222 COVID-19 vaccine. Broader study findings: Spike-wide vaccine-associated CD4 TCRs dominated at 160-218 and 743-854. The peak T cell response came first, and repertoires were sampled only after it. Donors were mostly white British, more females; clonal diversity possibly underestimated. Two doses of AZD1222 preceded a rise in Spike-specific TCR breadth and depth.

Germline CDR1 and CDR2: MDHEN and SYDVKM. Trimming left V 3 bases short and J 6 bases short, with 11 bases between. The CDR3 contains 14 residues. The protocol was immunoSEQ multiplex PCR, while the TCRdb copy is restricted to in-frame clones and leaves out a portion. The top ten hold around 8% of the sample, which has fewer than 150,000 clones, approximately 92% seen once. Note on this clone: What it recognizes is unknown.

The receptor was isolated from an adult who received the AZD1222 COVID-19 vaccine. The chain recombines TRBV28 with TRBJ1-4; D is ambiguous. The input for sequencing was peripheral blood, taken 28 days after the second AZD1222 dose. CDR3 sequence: CASSLGRNHEKLFF. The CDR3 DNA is TGTGCCAGCAGTTTGGGCAGGAATCATGAAAAACTGTTTTTT.